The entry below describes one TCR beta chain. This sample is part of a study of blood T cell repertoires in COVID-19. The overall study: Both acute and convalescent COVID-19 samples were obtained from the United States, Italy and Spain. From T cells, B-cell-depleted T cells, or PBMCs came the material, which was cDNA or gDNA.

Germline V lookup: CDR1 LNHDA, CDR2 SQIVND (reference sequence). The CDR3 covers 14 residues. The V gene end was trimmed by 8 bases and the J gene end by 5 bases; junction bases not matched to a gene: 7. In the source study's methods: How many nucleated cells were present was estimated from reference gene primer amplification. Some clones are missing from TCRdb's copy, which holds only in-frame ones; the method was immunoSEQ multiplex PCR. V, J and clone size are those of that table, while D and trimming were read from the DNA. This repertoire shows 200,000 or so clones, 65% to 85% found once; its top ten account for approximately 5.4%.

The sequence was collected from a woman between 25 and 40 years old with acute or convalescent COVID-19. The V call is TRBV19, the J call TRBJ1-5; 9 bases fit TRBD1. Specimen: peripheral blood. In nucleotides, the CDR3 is TGTGCCAGTGAGACGACAGGGGGTGATCAGCCCCAGCATTTT. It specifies CASETTGGDQPQHF. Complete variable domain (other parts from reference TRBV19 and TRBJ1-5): DGGITQSPKYLFRKEGQNVTLSCEQNLNHDAMYWYRQDPGQGLRLIYYSQIVNDFQKGDIAEGYSVSREKKESFPLTVTSAQKNPTAFYLCASETTGGDQPQHFGDGTRLSIL.